This TCR beta chain was retrieved from a study of blood T cell repertoires in COVID-19. Study-level information: From the United States, Italy and Spain came samples of acute and convalescent COVID-19. T cells, B-cell-depleted T cells, or PBMCs provided the cDNA or gDNA that served as material.

Study processing details: Estimated nucleated cell counts came from reference gene primer amplification. The protocol was immunoSEQ multiplex PCR, while the TCRdb copy is restricted to in-frame clones and leaves out a portion. From that table come the V and J calls and clone size; the DNA was used to work out D and trimming. The table records around 85,000 clones, around 87% of them present only once. The sample comprised peripheral blood. The clonotype comes from a woman older than 75 with active or convalescent COVID-19.

The CDR3 coding sequence is TGTGCCAGCAGCCAAGGCCCCGATTTCGGGACAGCCCAAGAGACCCAGTACTTC. Amino acids: CASSQGPDFGTAQETQYF. This sequence joins TRBV3-1 (or the pseudogene TRBV3-2) and TRBJ2-5; 7 bases line up with TRBD1. The CDR3 spans 18 residues. Trimming at V came to 1 base and at J to 1 base, leaving 12 bases not matched to a gene. Germline-derived CDR1 and CDR2 are LGHDT and YNNKEL (reference sequence).